A single sample is the source of the 32 T cell receptor beta chains below, sequenced in a study of T cell responses to AZD1222 COVID-19 vaccine. The method was immunoSEQ multiplex PCR; TCRdb's version includes in-frame clones alone and lacks a portion of them. The repertoire has tens of thousands of clones, around 90% of them found once; the top ten carry 2.4%. The material sequenced was peripheral blood, taken on day 0 of AZD1222 vaccination. The source of these receptors is an adult in good health.

Here the CDR3 reads CASTPSVAGSTDTQYF. In nucleotides, the CDR3 is TGTGCCAGCACCCCCTCGGTAGCGGGGTCCACAGATACGCAGTATTTT. The chain couples TRBV7-2 to TRBJ2-3, with 8 bases aligning to TRBD2. Per the germline V gene, CDR1 is SGHTA and CDR2 is FQGNSA. Trimming took 7 bases from V and 2 from J; bases not matched to a gene: 11. The CDR3 covers 16 residues.

The V gene is TRBV4-3, the J gene TRBJ2-1, with unresolved D. The CDR3 is 14 residues long. CDR1 is LGHNA and CDR2 is YSLEER in the germline V gene. V dropped 0 bases and J dropped 4 bases, with 7 bases sitting between them. The CDR3 region is CASSQEAGYNEQFF. CDR3 nucleotide sequence: TGCGCCAGCAGCCAAGAAGCCGGGTACAATGAGCAGTTCTTC.

The chain combines TRBV29-1 with TRBJ1-2; D perhaps matches TRBD1 (6 bases). This CDR3 spans 11 amino acids. Germline CDR1 is SQVTM and CDR2 is ANQGSEA. V lost 5 bases and J lost 5, with 9 bases in between. CDR3 coding DNA: TGCAGCGTTAGCAGGGGATATGGCTACACCTTC. It specifies CSVSRGYGYTF.

As to this clone: A read error may produce the germline difference seen at one junction end. This chain links TRBV12-3 or TRBV12-4 with TRBJ1-4; D is perhaps TRBD1 (6 bases). This CDR3 has 11 amino acids. The CDR3 DNA reads TGTGCCAGCAGTTCCGTCGGGACACCGGTTTTT. Amino acid sequence: CASSSVGTPVF.

This chain links TRBV5-1 with TRBJ2-5, with 10 bases identical to TRBD1. V was clipped by 4 bases and J by 4 bases; unmatched bases: 7. Germline V gene sequence: CDR1 SGHRS, CDR2 YFSETQ. This CDR3 comprises 15 residues. Here the CDR3 reads CASSQGTGVGETQYF. The CDR3 coding sequence is TGCGCCAGCAGCCAGGGGACAGGGGTTGGAGAGACCCAGTACTTC.

CDR3 sequence: CASSQVGRVKVVSQYEQYF. CDR3 nucleotides: TGCGCCAGCAGCCAAGTTGGGCGGGTGAAGGTGGTCAGTCAGTACGAGCAGTACTTC. V usage is TRBV4-1 and J usage is TRBJ2-7, with a weak D call TRBD2 (5 bases). The CDR3 covers 19 residues. Looked up from germline, CDR1 is MGHRA and CDR2 is YSYEKL. Trimming left V 1 base short and J 4 bases short, with 26 bases between.

The gene calls are TRBV18 and TRBJ1-1, with TRBD1 identical over 8 bases. This CDR3 region has 16 residues. Germline lookup yields CDR1 KGHSH and CDR2 LQKENI. V lost 0 bases and J lost 3; bases outside the gene matches: 6. CDR3 loop: CASSPPGQAGHTEAFF. For the CDR3, the DNA is TGTGCCAGCTCACCACCGGGACAGGCCGGTCACACTGAAGCTTTCTTT. The full variable domain, with the rest looked up from reference TRBV18 and TRBJ1-1, is NAGVMQNPRHLVRRRGQEARLRCSPMKGHSHVYWYRQLPEEGLKFMVYLQKENIIDESGMPKERFSAEFPKEGPSILRIQQVVRGDSAAYFCASSPPGQAGHTEAFFGQGTRLTVV.

The genes are TRBV18 and TRBJ1-6; TRBD1 might be the D (5 bases). The V end was cut by 4 bases, the J end by 6 bases, with 13 bases between. CDR3 length: 15 residues. CDR1 is KGHSH and CDR2 is LQKENI in the germline V gene. DNA of the CDR3: TGTGCCAGCTCACTTTCAGGGCCCATTAATTCACCCCTCCACTTT. Translating it yields CASSLSGPINSPLHF.

V is TRBV7-9 and J is TRBJ1-2; D is perhaps TRBD1 (5 bases). CDR3 length: 14 amino acids. Germline V gives CDR1 SEHNR, CDR2 FQNEAQ (reference sequence). Trimming left V 1 base short and J 1 base short, with 7 bases between. CDR3 sequence (DNA): TGTGCCAGCAGCTTAGGACAGAATAACTATGGCTACACCTTC. Translated, it gives CASSLGQNNYGYTF. Using reference TRBV7-9 and TRBJ1-2 for the parts outside the CDR3, the full variable domain is DTGVSQNPRHKITKRGQNVTFRCDPISEHNRLYWYRQTLGQGPEFLTYFQNEAQLEKSRLLSDRFSAERPKGSFSTLEIQRTEQGDSAMYLCASSLGQNNYGYTFGSGTRLTVV.

Remarks on this clone: Distinct nucleotide sequences in the sample also encode this CDR3. The chain has TRBV27 and TRBJ2-7; D possibly corresponds to TRBD1 (6 bases). The germline V and J ends were trimmed by 5 bases and 3 bases, with 11 bases remaining between them. Germline values: CDR1 MNHEY, CDR2 SMNVEV (reference sequence). The CDR3 runs 13 residues. The CDR3 reads CASSPTGYYEQYF. The CDR3 DNA reads as TGTGCCAGCAGTCCAACAGGGTACTACGAGCAGTACTTC.

V gene TRBV5-1 combines with J gene TRBJ2-7, with D unclear. Germline values: CDR1 SGHRS, CDR2 YFSETQ. V lost 0 bases, J lost 2 bases, and 12 bases lay in between. This CDR3 is 15 amino acids long. The CDR3 nucleotides read TGCGCCAGCAGCTTGGGGTCTGGGGTTACCTACGAGCAGTACTTC. It yields the protein CASSLGSGVTYEQYF.

To note about this clone: Germline and junction disagree at one end, which may indicate a read error. This chain links TRBV7-7 with TRBJ2-7; 13 nucleotides align to TRBD2. Germline V gene data show CDR1 as SSHAT and CDR2 as FNYEAQ (reference sequence). The CDR3 is made up of 15 amino acids. The CDR3 is CASSYGTSGEYEQYF. The DNA for the CDR3 is TGTGCTAGCAGCTATGGGACTAGCGGGGAGTACGAGCAGTACTTC.

The chain combines TRBV7-8 with TRBJ2-7; D not resolved. The CDR3 runs 14 residues. Germline CDR1 reads SGHVS; CDR2 reads FQNEAQ. V shed 3 bases and J shed 3 bases, with 12 bases lying between them. The chain's CDR3 is CASSFDHSNYEQYF. CDR3 bases: TGTGCCAGCAGCTTCGATCACAGCAACTACGAGCAGTACTTC. The entire variable domain, with the rest obtained from reference TRBV7-8 and TRBJ2-7, is as follows: GAGVSQSPRYKVAKRGQDVALRCDPISGHVSLFWYQQALGQGPEFLTYFQNEAQLDKSGLPSDRFFAERPEGSVSTLKIQRTQQEDSAVYLCASSFDHSNYEQYFGPGTRLTVT.

V usage is TRBV5-4 and J usage is TRBJ1-2; 7 nucleotides line up with TRBD1. V shed 4 bases and J 0 bases; nucleotides not matched to a gene: 9. Per germline, CDR1 SGHNT and CDR2 YYREEE (reference sequence). The CDR3 spans 16 residues. The CDR3 DNA follows: TGTGCCAGCAGCCTGGACAGGACGGGGGCTAACTATGGCTACACCTTC. Amino acids: CASSLDRTGANYGYTF.

The rearrangement uses TRBV5-8 and TRBJ1-5; D is unresolved. Germline V CDR1 and CDR2: SGHTS, YDEGEE. V lost 4 bases to trimming and J lost 2 bases, with 13 bases between them. This CDR3 spans 15 amino acids. The CDR3 loop reads CASSPPLWGNQPQHF. The CDR3 nucleotides read TGTGCCAGCAGCCCACCTCTGTGGGGCAATCAGCCCCAGCATTTT.

V usage is TRBV19 and J usage is TRBJ1-4, with D unclear. The V end lost 4 bases, the J end lost 0 bases, and 6 bases lay between the germline ends. This CDR3 is built from 14 residues. Looked up from germline, CDR1 is LNHDA and CDR2 is SQIVND (reference sequence). The CDR3, as DNA: TGTGCCAGTAGTAAGGATGCAACTAATGAAAAACTGTTTTTT. Encoded protein: CASSKDATNEKLFF.

This chain links TRBV3-1 (or the pseudogene TRBV3-2) with TRBJ1-1; no clear D gene. Trimming left V 5 bases short and J 0 bases short, with 13 bases between. CDR3 length: 15 amino acids. CDR1 LGHDT and CDR2 YNNKEL come from the germline V gene (reference sequence). The CDR3 here is CASSALSQMNTEAFF. The CDR3 DNA reads TGTGCCAGCAGCGCCCTTTCGCAGATGAACACTGAAGCTTTCTTT.

This chain links TRBV3-1 (or the pseudogene TRBV3-2) with TRBJ1-1; TRBD1 agrees at 9 bases. The CDR3 spans 12 residues. The trim removed 4 bases at V and 10 bases at J, leaving 4 bases unmatched. Per the germline V gene, CDR1 is LGHDT and CDR2 is YNNKEL (reference sequence). CDR3 DNA sequence: TGTGCCAGCAGCCGGGACAGGGAAATAGCTTTCTTT. It yields the protein CASSRDREIAFF.

The chain carries TRBV18 and TRBJ2-2; D is possibly TRBD2 (6 bases). Germline CDR1 and CDR2: KGHSH and LQKENI. V lost 0 bases and J 4 bases, leaving 12 bases between the germline ends. The length of the CDR3 is 16 residues. The CDR3 protein is CASSPPSRRGTGELFF. As DNA, the CDR3 is TGTGCCAGCTCACCACCGAGCCGGCGGGGCACCGGGGAGCTGTTTTTT.

J is TRBJ1-6 and V is TRBV5-6, with D unclear. CDR1 and CDR2 from the germline V gene are SGHDT and YYEEEE. V dropped 10 bases and J dropped 8 bases, with 10 bases sitting between them. This CDR3 region has 11 residues. CDR3 DNA sequence: TGTGCCTTAGAGGATCATTCACCCCTCCACTTT. Amino acid sequence: CALEDHSPLHF.

J is TRBJ2-1 and V is TRBV2; TRBD2 agrees at 13 bases. J lost 4 bases, V lost 7 bases, and 10 bases had no gene match. The V gene's germline CDR1 is SNHLY and CDR2 FYNNEI. The CDR3 contains 17 residues. This chain's CDR3 is CASTGLAGIRVYNEQFF. The CDR3 DNA reads TGTGCCAGCACGGGACTAGCGGGAATTCGGGTATACAATGAGCAGTTCTTC. Combining the CDR3 with reference TRBV2 and TRBJ2-1 gives the whole variable domain EPEVTQTPSHQVTQMGQEVILRCVPISNHLYFYWYRQILGQKVEFLVSFYNNEISEKSEIFDDQFSVERPDGSNFTLKIRSTKLEDSAMYFCASTGLAGIRVYNEQFFGPGTRLTVL.

The genes are TRBV29-1 and TRBJ1-2; TRBD1 aligns across 7 bases. Trimming took 4 bases from V and 8 from J; bases not matched to a gene: 10. Germline V CDR1 and CDR2: SQVTM, ANQGSEA. This CDR3 is built from 13 residues. Written as DNA, the CDR3 is TGCAGCGTTGGGGAAAGGGGGCGCGACGGCTACACCTTC. Protein product: CSVGERGRDGYTF.

J is TRBJ1-1 and V is TRBV11-2, with a possible D match to TRBD1 (6 bases). The germline CDR1 and CDR2 sequences are SGHAT and FQNNGV. Trimming took off 2 bases at V and 6 bases at J, with 16 bases between the two ends. The length of the CDR3 is 15 residues. The CDR3: CASSLSGQGFAEAFF. CDR3 DNA sequence: TGTGCCAGCAGCTTAAGCGGGCAGGGGTTCGCTGAAGCTTTCTTT.

A word on this clone: At one of its ends the junction is not consistent with the germline gene, which may arise from a read error. This chain connects TRBV7-7 to TRBJ2-3; perhaps TRBD2 as D (7 bases). Germline V gene lookup returns CDR1 SSHAT and CDR2 FNYEAQ (reference sequence). CDR3 length: 17 residues. CDR3 DNA sequence: TGTGCTAGCAGCTTAGAAGGGGGGGCTACTTTCACAGATACGCAGTATTTT. Translating it yields CASSLEGGATFTDTQYF.

The chain is built from TRBV12-3 or TRBV12-4 and TRBJ1-2, with TRBD1 as a possible D gene (6 bases). Trimming took 5 bases from V and 7 from J, leaving 8 bases between them. The CDR3 spans 11 residues. Here the CDR3 DNA reads TGTGCCAGCAGTCAGGGGCTTGGCTACACCTTC. It is translated as CASSQGLGYTF.

The chain links TRBV27 to TRBJ1-2; TRBD1 matches 8 bases. CDR1 is MNHEY, CDR2 SMNVEV, per germline (reference sequence). Unmatched junction bases numbered 10, after V lost 2 bases and J lost 8 bases. This CDR3 has 15 residues. CDR3 amino acids: CASSLKRTGMRGYTF. CDR3 coding DNA: TGTGCCAGCAGTTTAAAGAGGACAGGGATGCGCGGCTACACCTTC.

The rearrangement joins TRBV19 to TRBJ2-7; 7 bases align to TRBD1. The CDR3 runs to 13 residues. CDR1 and CDR2 from the germline V gene are LNHDA and SQIVND (reference sequence). The J segment lost 0 bases and the V segment lost 8 bases, leaving 4 bases of the junction unmatched. The CDR3 loop reads CASLGTDSYEQYF. The CDR3, as DNA: TGTGCCAGTTTGGGGACAGACTCCTACGAGCAGTACTTC. The whole variable domain, remainder taken from reference TRBV19 and TRBJ2-7, is DGGITQSPKYLFRKEGQNVTLSCEQNLNHDAMYWYRQDPGQGLRLIYYSQIVNDFQKGDIAEGYSVSREKKESFPLTVTSAQKNPTAFYLCASLGTDSYEQYFGPGTRLTVT.

This rearrangement joins TRBV29-1 to TRBJ2-3; TRBD1 matches 8 bases. The V gene end was trimmed by 6 bases and the J gene end by 0 bases; junction bases not matched to a gene: 8. The germline V gene encodes CDR1 SQVTM and CDR2 ANQGSEA. The CDR3 totals 15 residues. The CDR3 sequence is CSVDSRGRSTDTQYF. CDR3 nucleotides: TGCAGCGTAGATTCCAGGGGGCGAAGCACAGATACGCAGTATTTT.

This sequence joins TRBV18 and TRBJ2-7; D gene unclear. Trimming removed 3 bases from V and 0 bases from J, with 9 bases in between. In germline, CDR1 is KGHSH, CDR2 LQKENI. This CDR3 has 14 residues. DNA for the CDR3: TGTGCCAGCTCACCCCGACACAACTCCTACGAGCAGTACTTC. It specifies CASSPRHNSYEQYF.

The chain couples TRBV13 to TRBJ2-1; 7 nucleotides align to TRBD2. V was pared by 5 bases and J by 2 bases, with 12 bases of the junction left unmatched. Per the germline V gene, CDR1 is PRHDT and CDR2 is FYEKMQ (reference sequence). The CDR3 consists of 17 residues. The DNA for the CDR3 is TGTGCCAGCAGCCCGCAGAGCAGCGGGAACGCCTACAATGAGCAGTTCTTC. This codes for CASSPQSSGNAYNEQFF.

This clone was counted a single time. This chain uses TRBV7-6 with TRBJ1-4; maybe TRBD1 (5 bases). Between the trimmed V and J ends, which lost 5 bases and 11 bases, there was a span of 12 bases. Germline V gene sequence: CDR1 SGHVS, CDR2 FNYEAQ. This CDR3 spans 12 amino acids. CDR3 region: CASSGGGGKLFF. The DNA for the CDR3 is TGTGCCAGCAGCGGGGGAGGAGGGAAACTGTTTTTT.

The chain couples TRBV6-5 to TRBJ2-7, with TRBD2 matching 7 bases. Germline V CDR1 and CDR2: MNHEY, SVGAGI. The CDR3 contains 12 residues. V was clipped by 7 bases and J by 7 bases; unmatched bases: 7. The CDR3 loop reads CASIREAGEQYF. CDR3 DNA: TGTGCCAGCATCCGGGAGGCCGGGGAGCAGTACTTC.